Shown below are 19 T cell receptor beta chains from a single sample sequenced in a study of cytomegalovirus exposure and HLA in healthy donors. The PCR contained 60 Vbeta and 13 Jbeta primers. This table comes from immunoSEQ multiplex PCR, and its TCRdb copy is limited to in-frame clones, with some not included. The top ten hold approximately 2.1% of the sample, which has around 200,000 clones, roughly four fifths seen once. What was sequenced was PBMCs. The receptor set was obtained from a man aged 30 to 45 in good health and CMV-seronegative.

The rearrangement uses TRBV6-4 and TRBJ2-3; 10 bases are shared with TRBD2. This CDR3 is 15 amino acids long. The germline V gene has CDR1 MRHNA and CDR2 SNTAGT. Trimming at V came to 4 bases and at J to 4 bases, leaving 5 bases not matched to a gene. The CDR3 spells CASSVIAGGADTQYF. CDR3 in DNA: TGTGCCAGCAGTGTAATAGCGGGAGGCGCAGATACGCAGTATTTT.

The V and J genes are TRBV13 and TRBJ2-5, with a weak D call TRBD1 (5 bases). The CDR3 is made up of 18 amino acids. Trimming pared 1 base from V and 5 bases from J, leaving 23 bases between. CDR1 is PRHDT and CDR2 is FYEKMQ in the germline V gene (reference sequence). As DNA, the CDR3 is TGTGCCAGCAGCTTAGAGGCCTTAGGGGAATTTAGGTCGGAGACCCAGTACTTC. Encoded protein: CASSLEALGEFRSETQYF.

This chain connects TRBV6-1 to TRBJ2-7; 12 bases agree with TRBD2. Trimming cost V 4 bases and J 0 bases; bases outside gene matches: 1. The CDR3 is 15 amino acids. Germline V gene sequence: CDR1 MNHNS, CDR2 SASEGT. The CDR3 region has the DNA TGTGCCAGCAGTGCGACTAGCGGGAGCTCCTACGAGCAGTACTTC. It specifies CASSATSGSSYEQYF.

The rearrangement uses TRBV28 and TRBJ1-2; 11 bases are a match to TRBD1. In germline, CDR1 is MDHEN, CDR2 SYDVKM. V lost 5 bases, J lost 4 bases, and 9 bases stayed unmatched. The CDR3 is 16 amino acids. The CDR3 loop reads CASSVTRTGGSYGYTF. CDR3 sequence (DNA): TGTGCCAGCAGTGTGACAAGGACAGGGGGCAGCTATGGCTACACCTTC.

The J gene is TRBJ1-1, the V gene TRBV6-6, with D unresolved. Between the trimmed V and J ends, which lost 8 bases and 4 bases, there was a span of 11 bases. CDR3 size: 12 residues. CDR1 and CDR2 from the germline V gene are MNHNY and SVGAGI (reference sequence). The CDR3 protein is CASCRGGTEAFF. CDR3 DNA: TGTGCCAGCTGTCGAGGCGGCACTGAAGCTTTCTTT.

The gene calls are TRBV9 and TRBJ2-3; TRBD2 might be the D (6 bases). CDR1 and CDR2 from the germline V gene are SGDLS and YYNGEE. V was cut by 4 bases and J by 3 bases, with 18 bases left in between. CDR3 length equals 16 residues. CDR3 coding DNA: TGTGCCAGCAGCACCCACCGGGCGGGACTTACAGATACGCAGTATTTT. It specifies CASSTHRAGLTDTQYF.

The chain uses TRBV19 and TRBJ1-2, with 9 bases identical to TRBD1. CDR1 and CDR2 from the germline V gene are LNHDA and SQIVND (reference sequence). The CDR3 contains 15 residues. Losses at the gene ends were 4 bases for V and 5 bases for J; bases not matched to a gene: 8. This CDR3 is CASSTQGASSYGYTF. For the CDR3, the DNA is TGTGCCAGTAGTACACAGGGGGCTTCAAGTTATGGCTACACCTTC.

A few counts support this clone. V gene TRBV7-9 combines with J gene TRBJ1-5, with TRBD1 identical over 8 bases. CDR3 length: 15 amino acids. V was clipped by 5 bases and J by 12 bases; unmatched bases: 15. From germline, CDR1 is SEHNR and CDR2 FQNEAQ (reference sequence). The CDR3 here is CASSRSAGGAGLQHF. CDR3 in DNA: TGTGCCAGCAGCAGGAGTGCAGGGGGCGCAGGTCTCCAGCATTTT.

The chain couples TRBV5-4 to TRBJ1-6, with TRBD1 matching 8 bases. The length of the CDR3 is 17 residues. CDR1 and CDR2 from the germline V gene are SGHNT and YYREEE (reference sequence). Trimming took 1 base from V and 7 from J; bases not matched to a gene: 10. The CDR3: CASSLPNRGNANSPLHF. CDR3 coding DNA: TGTGCCAGCAGCTTGCCAAACAGGGGGAACGCGAATTCACCCCTCCACTTT.

This chain uses TRBV10-2 with TRBJ1-1; TRBD1 is a possible D gene (5 bases). Germline values: CDR1 WSHSY, CDR2 SAAADI. This CDR3 is built from 14 residues. Trimming shortened V by 2 bases and J by 7 bases, and 14 bases separated the two germline ends. CDR3 loop: CASSEVWGGGEAFF. CDR3 in DNA: TGCGCCAGCAGTGAGGTCTGGGGCGGGGGTGAAGCTTTCTTT.

The rearrangement uses TRBV9 and TRBJ2-3; a weak D match, TRBD1 (5 bases). The V gene lost 0 bases and the J gene lost 2 bases, with 13 bases spanning the gap. The CDR3 sequence is 16 residues long. Germline-derived CDR1 and CDR2 are SGDLS and YYNGEE. The CDR3 region has the DNA TGTGCCAGCAGCGTAGAGGGGTCAGCGTTCACAGATACGCAGTATTTT. This sequence encodes CASSVEGSAFTDTQYF.

J is TRBJ2-1 and V is TRBV5-1; 8 bases match TRBD1. V gave up 4 bases and J gave up 8 bases; unmatched junction bases: 8. This CDR3 comprises 14 residues. Germline V gene sequence: CDR1 SGHRS, CDR2 YFSETQ. CDR3 sequence: CASSTRTGLDEQFF. The CDR3 bases are TGCGCCAGCAGCACGCGGACAGGGTTAGATGAGCAGTTCTTC.

This chain connects TRBV19 to TRBJ2-7; 7 bases align to TRBD1. This CDR3 comprises 15 residues. Germline assignment: CDR1 LNHDA and CDR2 SQIVND (reference sequence). With V trimmed by 5 bases and J by 2 bases, 9 bases remained unmatched. CDR3 DNA: TGTGCCAGTAGTTTTTCCCCGACAGGGACCTACGAGCAGTACTTC. This codes for CASSFSPTGTYEQYF.

The J gene is TRBJ2-7, the V gene TRBV7-9, with 10 nucleotides matching TRBD2. After removal of 6 bases from V and 0 bases from J, the junction contained 11 bases not matched to a gene. Germline CDR1 reads SEHNR; CDR2 reads FQNEAQ (reference sequence). This CDR3 is built from 17 residues. The CDR3 DNA is TGTGCCAGCAGACCTAGCGGGGGAGCTAGTTTCTCCTACGAGCAGTACTTC. This sequence encodes CASRPSGGASFSYEQYF.

This sequence joins TRBV5-1 and TRBJ1-1; D is possibly TRBD1 (5 bases). Germline values: CDR1 SGHRS, CDR2 YFSETQ. Trimming stripped 4 bases from V and 0 bases from J, with 13 bases between. The CDR3 has 15 residues. CDR3 DNA sequence: TGCGCCAGCAGCCCGGAGCGGGGGTTGAACACTGAAGCTTTCTTT. The encoded protein is CASSPERGLNTEAFF.

The chain recombines TRBV15 with TRBJ1-4; 10 bases are shared with TRBD1. V lost 4 bases, J lost 5 bases, and 4 bases stayed unmatched. The CDR3 is 15 amino acids. CDR1 and CDR2 (germline): LNHNV, YYDKDF (reference sequence). CDR3 protein: CATSTDRGRNEKLFF. CDR3 in DNA: TGTGCCACCAGCACCGACAGGGGGCGGAATGAAAAACTGTTTTTT. The entire variable domain, with the rest obtained from reference TRBV15 and TRBJ1-4, is as follows: DAMVIQNPRYQVTQFGKPVTLSCSQTLNHNVMYWYQQKSSQAPKLLFHYYDKDFNNEADTPDNFQSRRPNTSFCFLDIRSPGLGDTAMYLCATSTDRGRNEKLFFGSGTQLSVL.

This clone was found once. The V call is TRBV6-1, the J call TRBJ1-1; 7 bases fit TRBD1. The trim removed 6 bases at V and 4 bases at J, leaving 8 bases unmatched. Germline loops: CDR1 MNHNS, CDR2 SASEGT. This CDR3 is built from 14 residues. This CDR3 is CASRVDRVGTEAFF. The CDR3 DNA is TGTGCCAGCAGGGTAGACAGGGTCGGCACTGAAGCTTTCTTT.

The chain recombines TRBV6-4 with TRBJ2-3; 12 bases align to TRBD2. Trimming took 5 bases from V and 5 from J; bases not matched to a gene: 5. The V gene's germline CDR1 is MRHNA and CDR2 SNTAGT. This CDR3 has 15 amino acids. The CDR3, as DNA: TGTGCCAGCAGTCACGCTAGCGGGGGGGGAGATACGCAGTATTTT. This translates into CASSHASGGGDTQYF.

J is TRBJ2-2 and V is TRBV7-9; 8 positions agree with TRBD1. Germline loops: CDR1 SEHNR, CDR2 FQNEAQ (reference sequence). Trimming took 2 bases from V and 2 from J; bases not matched to a gene: 4. The length of the CDR3 is 16 residues. CDR3 protein: CASSLTGQGNTGELFF. The CDR3 DNA sequence: TGTGCCAGCAGCTTAACCGGACAGGGAAACACCGGGGAGCTGTTTTTT.